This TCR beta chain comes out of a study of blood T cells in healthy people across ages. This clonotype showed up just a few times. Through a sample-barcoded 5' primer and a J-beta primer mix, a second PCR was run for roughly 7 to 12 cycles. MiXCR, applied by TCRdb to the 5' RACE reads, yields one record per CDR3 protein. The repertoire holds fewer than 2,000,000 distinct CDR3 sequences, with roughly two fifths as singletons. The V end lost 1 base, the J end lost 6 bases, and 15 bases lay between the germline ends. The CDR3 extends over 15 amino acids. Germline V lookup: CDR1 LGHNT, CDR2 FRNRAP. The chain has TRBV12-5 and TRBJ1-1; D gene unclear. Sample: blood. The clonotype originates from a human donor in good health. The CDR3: CASGLDSLSRSEAFF. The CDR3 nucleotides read TGTGCTAGTGGTTTGGATTCTCTCTCCAGGTCTGAAGCTTTCTTT.